The 23 T cell receptor beta chains listed next were all sequenced from one sample in a study of blood T cell repertoires in COVID-19. TCRdb keeps only in-frame clones here, not all; method: immunoSEQ multiplex PCR. The sample has under 200,000 clones; roughly 77% are singletons. The sample taken for sequencing was peripheral blood. The receptor set was obtained from a woman aged 40 to 50 with COVID-19, enrolled during active disease.

The chain couples TRBV29-1 to TRBJ2-2; D remains ambiguous. The CDR3 is 14 amino acids. From germline, CDR1 is SQVTM and CDR2 ANQGSEA. V was pared by 3 bases and J by 2 bases, with 10 bases between. CDR3 loop: CSVDVSLNTGELFF. In DNA, the CDR3 is TGCAGCGTTGATGTGAGTCTAAACACCGGGGAGCTGTTTTTT.

The CDR3 here is CASSSTTQGWYGYTF. CDR3 coding DNA: TGTGCCAGCAGCTCGACAACACAGGGTTGGTATGGCTACACCTTC. The chain links TRBV11-2 to TRBJ1-2; possibly TRBD1 for D (6 bases). V lost 4 bases and J 5 bases, leaving 17 bases between the germline ends. The CDR3 is 15 residues long. Germline CDR1 reads SGHAT; CDR2 reads FQNNGV.

CDR3 in DNA: TGTGCCAGCTCAAAATTCGACGGGACTAGCGTAGTTCAAGAGACCCAGTACTTC. Encoded protein: CASSKFDGTSVVQETQYF. The rearrangement uses TRBV18 and TRBJ2-5; 10 bases match TRBD2. V dropped 5 bases and J dropped 2; count of bases not matched to a gene: 14. Germline loops: CDR1 KGHSH, CDR2 LQKENI. The CDR3 is made up of 18 amino acids.

The chain recombines TRBV3-1 (or the pseudogene TRBV3-2) with TRBJ2-5, with TRBD1 matching 7 bases. Per the germline V gene, CDR1 is LGHDT and CDR2 is YNNKEL (reference sequence). The CDR3 has 15 amino acids. The J segment lost 3 bases and the V segment lost 4 bases, leaving 8 bases of the junction unmatched. Here the CDR3 reads CASSPQAGTEETQYF. CDR3 DNA sequence: TGTGCCAGCAGCCCACAGGCCGGGACAGAAGAGACCCAGTACTTC.

This clone showed up just a few times. DNA of the CDR3: TGTGCCAGTAGTTTTGGGAGGGATGGCTACACCTTC. Translated: CASSFGRDGYTF. V usage is TRBV19 and J usage is TRBJ1-2; no firm D call. The germline V gene has CDR1 LNHDA and CDR2 SQIVND (reference sequence). There are 12 residues in the CDR3. Trimming stripped 5 bases from V and 6 bases from J, with 10 bases between.

The chain recombines TRBV30 with TRBJ1-1; D is unclear. V was pared by 2 bases and J by 3 bases, with 19 bases between. The CDR3 consists of 16 residues. Germline V gene data show CDR1 as GTSNPN and CDR2 as SVGIG (reference sequence). The CDR3 region is CAWSSGSGIRDTEAFF. The CDR3 DNA follows: TGTGCCTGGAGTTCTGGATCCGGGATCAGAGACACTGAAGCTTTCTTT.

This chain joins TRBV7-6 and TRBJ2-5; TRBD2 matches 9 bases. The CDR3 length is 15 residues. V gave up 3 bases and J gave up 1 base; unmatched junction bases: 3. Germline lookup yields CDR1 SGHVS and CDR2 FNYEAQ. This chain's CDR3 is CASSFGGGAQETQYF. CDR3 DNA: TGTGCCAGCAGCTTTGGCGGGGGGGCCCAAGAGACCCAGTACTTC. Looking up the rest from reference TRBV7-6 and TRBJ2-5 gives the full variable domain: GAGVSQSPRYKVTKRGQDVALRCDPISGHVSLYWYRQALGQGPEFLTYFNYEAQQDKSGLPNDRFSAERPEGSISTLTIQRTEQRDSAMYRCASSFGGGAQETQYFGPGTRLLVL.

This clone was counted a single time. The chain employs TRBV5-1 and TRBJ2-5, with 9 bases lining up with TRBD2. CDR1 and CDR2 from the germline V gene are SGHRS and YFSETQ. There are 15 residues in the CDR3. Unmatched junction bases numbered 11, after V lost 6 bases and J lost 5 bases. The CDR3 loop is CASTVIAGVMETQYF. The CDR3 DNA is TGCGCCAGCACTGTGATAGCGGGGGTAATGGAGACCCAGTACTTC.

This clone was picked up a small number of times. This chain uses TRBV12-3 or TRBV12-4 with TRBJ2-7; the match to TRBD2 covers 8 bases. V lost 4 bases, J lost 8 bases, and 4 bases stayed unmatched. The CDR3 length is 12 residues. CDR3 region: CASSSGTSQQYF. Written as DNA, the CDR3 is TGTGCCAGCAGTTCCGGGACTAGTCAGCAGTACTTC.

The chain employs TRBV6-4 and TRBJ1-5; tentative D call: TRBD1 (6 bases). The V gene lost 2 bases and the J gene lost 2 bases, with 16 bases spanning the gap. CDR3 length: 17 amino acids. CDR1 is MRHNA, CDR2 SNTAGT, per germline. CDR3 DNA: TGTGCCAGCAGTGACAGCTCTCGGGGGGCTGGCAATCAGCCCCAGCATTTT. Its translation: CASSDSSRGAGNQPQHF.

The V call is TRBV19, the J call TRBJ2-5, with TRBD1 matching 8 bases. Germline V gives CDR1 LNHDA, CDR2 SQIVND (reference sequence). This CDR3 has 14 residues. V was pared by 4 bases and J by 5 bases, with 6 bases of the junction left unmatched. The CDR3 region has the DNA TGTGCCAGTAGTACTCAGGGGGCCGTGGAGACCCAGTACTTC. Translation: CASSTQGAVETQYF.

A note on this clone: Other DNA variants within this sample encode the same CDR3. The chain couples TRBV19 to TRBJ2-1; D is uncertain. CDR3 size: 11 residues. Looked up from germline, CDR1 is LNHDA and CDR2 is SQIVND (reference sequence). V was cut by 1 base and J by 9 bases, with 4 bases left in between. Written as DNA, the CDR3 is TGTGCCAGTAGTATAGCCCGTGAGCAGTTCTTC. It translates to CASSIAREQFF.

The chain has TRBV19 and TRBJ2-6; D ambiguous. The CDR3 contains 13 residues. CDR1 and CDR2 (germline): LNHDA, SQIVND (reference sequence). V was cut by 6 bases and J by 2 bases, with 5 bases left in between. CDR3 sequence: CASSPTGANVLTF. The CDR3, as DNA: TGTGCCAGTAGCCCCACTGGGGCCAACGTCCTGACTTTC.

The rearrangement links TRBV27 to TRBJ1-3, with D possibly TRBD1 on 6 matching bases. CDR1 and CDR2 from the germline V gene are MNHEY and SMNVEV (reference sequence). This CDR3 is 15 amino acids long. V was clipped by 3 bases and J by 0 bases, with 9 bases between them. The CDR3, as DNA: TGTGCCAGCAGTTTTAGGGGGGGCTCTGGAAACACCATATATTTT. It encodes CASSFRGGSGNTIYF.

There are a few counts of this clone. This CDR3 reads CASSVQDRSYEQYF. In DNA form, the CDR3 reads TGCGCCAGCAGCGTACAGGACAGGTCCTACGAGCAGTACTTC. J is TRBJ2-7 and V is TRBV5-1, with 7 bases matching TRBD1. The V gene's germline CDR1 is SGHRS and CDR2 YFSETQ. With 4 bases clipped from V and 1 base from J, the junction kept 5 bases outside the gene matches. The CDR3 is 14 residues long.

This clone has a handful of counts. The CDR3 DNA follows: TGTGCCAGCCGATGGGGGCAGAGCTCCTACGAGCAGTACTTC. Residues: CASRWGQSSYEQYF. The rearrangement links TRBV27 to TRBJ2-7; D perhaps matches TRBD1 (6 bases). The ends were cut back, 8 bases at V and 0 bases at J, with 14 bases in the middle. The CDR3 is 14 residues long. The germline V gene has CDR1 MNHEY and CDR2 SMNVEV (reference sequence).

A note on this clone: Mismatch with germline at one junction end may stem from a read error. This sequence joins TRBV5-1 and TRBJ1-1; D is perhaps TRBD1 (6 bases). Germline values: CDR1 SGHRS, CDR2 YFSETQ. The CDR3 loop spans 13 amino acids. Here the CDR3 reads CANSQGQNTEAFF. DNA for the CDR3: TGCGCCAACAGCCAGGGACAGAACACTGAAGCTTTCTTT.

This CDR3 is CASSQAQARGSSTDTQYF. The CDR3 DNA is TGTGCCAGCAGCCAAGCGCAAGCCAGGGGCTCTAGCACAGATACGCAGTATTTT. The genes are TRBV4-2 and TRBJ2-3, with a possible D match to TRBD1 (6 bases). This CDR3 has 18 amino acids. CDR1 LGHNA and CDR2 YNFKEQ come from the germline V gene. With 1 base removed from V and 0 bases from J, the gap between germline ends came to 17 bases.

The chain couples TRBV14 to TRBJ1-2; the D is unclear. V shed 1 base and J shed 8 bases, with 8 bases lying between them. CDR1 is SGHDN, CDR2 FVKESK, per germline. This CDR3 has 12 residues. This CDR3 is CASSQGRVGYTF. The CDR3 nucleotides read TGTGCCAGCAGCCAAGGGAGGGTGGGCTACACCTTC.

The table lists this clone with many counts. The rearrangement uses TRBV20-1 and TRBJ1-1, with unresolved D. This CDR3 has 12 residues. CDR1 and CDR2 (germline): DFQATT, SNEGSKA (reference sequence). Trimming pared 3 bases from V and 1 base from J, leaving 6 bases between. The CDR3 DNA sequence: TGCAGTGCTAGTCGACAGAACACTGAAGCTTTCTTT. This encodes CSASRQNTEAFF.

V and J are TRBV9 and TRBJ2-7; a possible D gene is TRBD1 (7 bases). The CDR3 loop spans 16 amino acids. The V end was cut by 3 bases, the J end by 3 bases, with 19 bases between. CDR1 is SGDLS, CDR2 YYNGEE, per germline. In DNA, the CDR3 is TGTGCCAGCAGCGGGAAAACAGGGGAGGCGGACTACGAGCAGTACTTC. It codes for CASSGKTGEADYEQYF.

The gene calls are TRBV30 and TRBJ1-2, with TRBD1 matching over 9 bases. Per the germline V gene, CDR1 is GTSNPN and CDR2 is SVGIG (reference sequence). CDR3 length: 11 residues. The DNA for the CDR3 is TGTGCGGCGACAGGGGGGGAGGGCTACACCTTC. Translating it yields CAATGGEGYTF.

The sample holds one count of this clone. The chain carries TRBV6-5 and TRBJ1-2; D might be TRBD1 (6 bases). The CDR3 consists of 14 residues. Deletions cut 0 bases from V and 8 bases from J, with 13 bases between. Germline-derived CDR1 and CDR2 are MNHEY and SVGAGI. The CDR3 reads CASSYSPRGEGYTF. In nucleotides, the CDR3 is TGTGCCAGCAGTTACTCTCCCAGGGGAGAGGGCTACACCTTC.